The 2 T cell receptor beta chains below all came from one sample that was sequenced in a study of chemoradiotherapy in HPV16-positive cancers. Here immunoSEQ multiplex PCR was the method, and the copy in TCRdb shows in-frame clones only, minus some. The profile shows around 62,000 clones, almost 90% of them singletons. Sequenced here: blood, sampled from a patient who underwent chemoradiotherapy. The receptor source for this set is a human donor with HPV-associated anogenital cancer.

The DNA of the CDR3 is TGCGCCAGCAGCTTGACTGACAGGTCGGTATACGAGCAGTACTTC. This codes for CASSLTDRSVYEQYF. The chain couples TRBV5-1 to TRBJ2-7, with a weak D call TRBD1 (6 bases). Trimming took off 1 base at V and 4 bases at J, with 15 bases between the two ends. Germline V gives CDR1 SGHRS, CDR2 YFSETQ. This CDR3 contains 15 residues.

The chain links TRBV19 to TRBJ2-6; no clear D. This CDR3 has 15 amino acids. V was cut by 5 bases and J by 0 bases, with 8 bases left in between. Germline V gives CDR1 LNHDA, CDR2 SQIVND (reference sequence). CDR3 residues: CASSSVASGANVLTF. In DNA, the CDR3 is TGTGCCAGTAGTTCCGTCGCCTCTGGGGCCAACGTCCTGACTTTC.